The clone carrying this T cell receptor (beta chain) came up a few times. Its antigen remains unidentified. CDR3 length: 14 amino acids. Germline lookup yields CDR1 SGHRS and CDR2 YFSETQ. Trimming stripped 8 bases from V and 3 bases from J, with 17 bases between. These data are taken from a study of shared clonotypes between healthy human individuals. Points from the study as a whole: Exclusively blood specimens were collected; tissue repertoires likely differ.

Here immunoSEQ multiplex PCR was the method, and the copy in TCRdb shows in-frame clones only, minus some. The sample records roughly 1 million clones, roughly 74% being singletons. A split of CD4+ cells into CD45RA+ naive and CD45RA-negative memory subsets was performed. The chain is built from TRBV5-1 and TRBJ1-1, with D hard to call. Sequencing was performed on memory CD4+ T cells from PBMCs. Subset in this sample: CD45RA-negative fraction. The source is a man aged 18 to 35 in good health. Some clones in this sample may be carry-over from other donors' samples. CDR3 sequence (DNA): TGCGCCAGTTCCGAATGGGTAATTCACACTGAAGCTTTCTTT. Its translation is CASSEWVIHTEAFF. The variable domain in full, completed from reference TRBV5-1 and TRBJ1-1, reads KAGVTQTPRYLIKTRGQQVTLSCSPISGHRSVSWYQQTPGQGLQFLFEYFSETQRNKGNFPGRFSGRQFSNSRSEMNVSTLELGDSALYLCASSEWVIHTEAFFGQGTRLTVV.